Sequencing of this T cell receptor (beta chain) was carried out in a study of type 1 and type 2 diabetes patients. Anyone with other autoimmune disease or infection in the prior four weeks was excluded. Germline CDR1 is SGHRS and CDR2 is YFSETQ. After removal of 0 bases from V and 5 bases from J, the junction contained 8 bases not matched to a gene. This CDR3 region has 15 residues. The PCR template was genomic DNA. Amplification of the beta chain CDR3 used 30 forward and 13 reverse multiplex primers. Using its own MiXCR run on the multiplex PCR reads, TCRdb lists one record per CDR3 protein. Of a few hundred thousand distinct CDR3 sequences in the sample, more than 45% are singletons; the top ten hold approximately 13%.

This TCR came from a man between 18 and 35 years old with type 2 diabetes. The V and J genes are TRBV5-1 and TRBJ2-7, with 7 bases matching TRBD1. Sample: peripheral blood mononuclear cells (PBMCs). The CDR3 DNA is TGCGCCAGCAGCTTGGAGACAGGGTCTAGGAACGAGCAGTACTTC. This encodes CASSLETGSRNEQYF.